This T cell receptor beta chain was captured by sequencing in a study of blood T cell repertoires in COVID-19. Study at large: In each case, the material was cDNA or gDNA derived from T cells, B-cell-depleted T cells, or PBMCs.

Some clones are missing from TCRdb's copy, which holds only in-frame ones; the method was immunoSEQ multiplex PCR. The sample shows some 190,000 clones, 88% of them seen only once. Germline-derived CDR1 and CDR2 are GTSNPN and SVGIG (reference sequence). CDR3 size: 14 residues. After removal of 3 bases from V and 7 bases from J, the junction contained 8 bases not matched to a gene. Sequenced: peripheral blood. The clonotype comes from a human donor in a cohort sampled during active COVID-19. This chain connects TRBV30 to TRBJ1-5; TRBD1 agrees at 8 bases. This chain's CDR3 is CAWSQGASRQPQHF. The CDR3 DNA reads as TGTGCCTGGAGCCAGGGGGCATCCAGGCAGCCCCAGCATTTT.